This entry features one T cell receptor (beta chain) sequence. Its antigen is undetermined. With V trimmed by 6 bases and J by 6 bases, 7 bases remained unmatched. Germline CDR1 is MNHNS and CDR2 is SASEGT. This CDR3 comprises 15 residues. The record originates from a study of CD8 T cells in ankylosing spondylitis. Study-level findings and limits: Clones that were linked to disease were CD8+ and were relatively rare in peripheral blood. Researchers reportedly found disease-linked clones significantly enriched in matched ankylosing spondylitis synovial fluid.

By quantitative 5'-RACE with molecular barcodes, the TCR beta libraries were made. TCRdb independently ran MiXCR on the 5' RACE reads; one entry per CDR3 protein. The sample has 300,000 to 400,000 distinct CDR3 sequences, approximately 15% seen once. The sequence was obtained from a male donor with ankylosing spondylitis or in good health (not recorded which). Material for sequencing was blood, either unsorted or a sorted T cell fraction (not recorded which). V and J are TRBV6-1 and TRBJ1-5; 11 nucleotides match TRBD1. The CDR3 sequence is CASRTGTGGSQPQHF. CDR3 DNA sequence: TGTGCCAGCAGAACCGGGACAGGGGGTTCTCAGCCCCAGCATTTT.